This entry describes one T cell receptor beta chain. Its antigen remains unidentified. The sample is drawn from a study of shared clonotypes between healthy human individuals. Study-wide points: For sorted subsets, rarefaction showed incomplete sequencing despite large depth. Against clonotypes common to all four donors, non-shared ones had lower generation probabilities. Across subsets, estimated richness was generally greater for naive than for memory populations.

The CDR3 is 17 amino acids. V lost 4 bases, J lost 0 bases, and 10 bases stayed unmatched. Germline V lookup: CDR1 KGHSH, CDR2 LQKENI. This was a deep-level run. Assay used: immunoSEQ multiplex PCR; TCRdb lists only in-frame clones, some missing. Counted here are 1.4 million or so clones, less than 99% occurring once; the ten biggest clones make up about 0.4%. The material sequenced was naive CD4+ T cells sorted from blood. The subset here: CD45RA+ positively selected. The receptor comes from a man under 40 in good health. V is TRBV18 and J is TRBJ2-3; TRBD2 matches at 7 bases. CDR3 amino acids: CASSLKPPGGSTDTQYF. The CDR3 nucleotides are TGTGCCAGCTCACTTAAACCCCCCGGGGGGAGCACAGATACGCAGTATTTT.